Listed below are T cell receptor beta chains from one sample, sequenced in a study of blood T cell repertoires in COVID-19. The assay was immunoSEQ multiplex PCR, and TCRdb's table has in-frame clones only and misses some. Among about 150,000 clones listed, around 87% were seen once. Sequenced input: peripheral blood. Source of these receptors: a man in his 60s with COVID-19, enrolled during active disease. Each CDR3 is given without its conserved first and last residue.

cdr3_aa	v_call	j_call
ASSSGTGADSGNTIY	TRBV5-1	TRBJ1-3
ASSLVRHEQY	TRBV11-2	TRBJ2-7
ASSYPQGTSSGANVLT	TRBV28	TRBJ2-6
ASSEVVPGGAGELF	TRBV9	TRBJ2-2
ASSQDPQEYEQY	TRBV4-1	TRBJ2-7
ASSSDRVGGYT	TRBV18	TRBJ1-2
ASSLTTGGAAVRGYT	TRBV4-1	TRBJ1-2
AWSPMTGNYGYT	TRBV30	TRBJ1-2
ASSWGTGRDEQY	TRBV5-1	TRBJ2-7
ASSLASGQDEQF	TRBV11-3	TRBJ2-1
ASSLVPPLDRVTGELF	TRBV7-2	TRBJ2-2
ASRGQGENTEAF	TRBV6-5	TRBJ1-1
ASSLLQGSYEQY	TRBV7-8	TRBJ2-7
ASSLALAGNNEQF	TRBV7-2	TRBJ2-1
ASSWGLNTGELF	TRBV7-3	TRBJ2-2
ASSLTGATGELF	TRBV7-3	TRBJ2-2
ASSRDRVGKNIQY	TRBV5-1	TRBJ2-4
ASSSGWGYT	TRBV6-2/TRBV6-3	TRBJ1-2
ASREAGNTIY	TRBV10-2	TRBJ1-3
ASSLSRRSNTEAF	TRBV27	TRBJ1-1
ASSQASGAGNTEAF	TRBV4-2	TRBJ1-1
ASSGTSGSYEQY	TRBV2	TRBJ2-7